This T cell receptor beta chain is drawn from a study of T cell responses to AZD1222 COVID-19 vaccine. Study results and limitations: Donors, mostly white British, included more females; clonal diversity was possibly underestimated.

Trimming pared 5 bases from V and 0 bases from J, leaving 12 bases between. Germline CDR1 reads SGDLS; CDR2 reads YYNGEE. The CDR3 sequence is 15 residues long. About this clone itself: Its antigen is not known.

The method was immunoSEQ multiplex PCR; TCRdb's version includes in-frame clones alone and lacks a portion of them. The sample shows 140,000 to 150,000 clones, 93% of them seen only once. This clonotype was sampled from an adult in good health. Source: peripheral blood, taken on day 0 of AZD1222 vaccination. The chain combines TRBV9 with TRBJ1-3, with TRBD1 as a possible D gene (6 bases). The CDR3 region has the DNA TGTGCCAGCAGGGGGGCAGGGAGCTCTGGAAACACCATATATTTT. It yields the protein CASRGAGSSGNTIYF.